The present TCR beta chain was sequenced within a study of post-analysis software for immune sequencing data. Study observations and caveats: A few TRBV segments, TRBV5-6, TRBV5-1 and TRBV20-1 among them, were found more frequent in patients than controls.

The V end lost 5 bases, the J end lost 8 bases, and 13 bases lay between the germline ends. CDR3 size: 13 residues. Germline-derived CDR1 and CDR2 are SGHAT and FQNNGV. Remarks on this clonotype: Antigen: not known.

The authors incorporated unique molecular identifiers into the TCR beta cDNA libraries. T cells numbering roughly 1 to 10 million yielded cDNA molecules that totaled about 500,000. TCRdb passed the PCR reads through MiXCR, listing each CDR3 protein once. This table has hundreds of thousands of distinct CDR3 sequences, approximately 60% appearing once. The clonotype originates from a girl aged 2-10 years with multiple sclerosis. The chain has TRBV11-2 and TRBJ2-1, with a tentative D call TRBD2 (5 bases). Source material: blood. The CDR3 DNA sequence: TGTGCCAGCAGCCTCAGACACGGGGATGAGCAGTTCTTC. This sequence encodes CASSLRHGDEQFF.